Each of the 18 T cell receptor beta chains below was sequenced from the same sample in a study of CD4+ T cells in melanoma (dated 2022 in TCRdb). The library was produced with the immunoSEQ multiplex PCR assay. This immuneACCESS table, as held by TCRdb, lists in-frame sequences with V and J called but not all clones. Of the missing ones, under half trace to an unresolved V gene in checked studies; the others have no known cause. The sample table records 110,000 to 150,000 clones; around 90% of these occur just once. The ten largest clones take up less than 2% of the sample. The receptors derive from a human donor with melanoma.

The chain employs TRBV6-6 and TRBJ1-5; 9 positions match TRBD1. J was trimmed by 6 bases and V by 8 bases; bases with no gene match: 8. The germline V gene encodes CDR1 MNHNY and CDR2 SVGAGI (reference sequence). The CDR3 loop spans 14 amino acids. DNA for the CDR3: TGTGCCAGCGGAAAACAGGGGGCTGGTCAGCCCCAGCATTTT. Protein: CASGKQGAGQPQHF.

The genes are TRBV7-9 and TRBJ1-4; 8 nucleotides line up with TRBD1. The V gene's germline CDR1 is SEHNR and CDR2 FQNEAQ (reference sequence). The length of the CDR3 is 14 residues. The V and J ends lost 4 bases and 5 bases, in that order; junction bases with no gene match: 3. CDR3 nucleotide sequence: TGTGCCAGCAGCTCAAGGACAGGGAATGAAAAACTGTTTTTT. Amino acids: CASSSRTGNEKLFF.

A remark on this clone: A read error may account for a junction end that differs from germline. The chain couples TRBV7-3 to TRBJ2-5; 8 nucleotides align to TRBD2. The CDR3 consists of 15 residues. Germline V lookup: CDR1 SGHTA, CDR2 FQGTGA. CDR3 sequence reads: CASSWFGGGQGTQYF. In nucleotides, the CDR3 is TGTGCCAGCAGCTGGTTCGGGGGGGGCCAAGGGACCCAGTACTTC.

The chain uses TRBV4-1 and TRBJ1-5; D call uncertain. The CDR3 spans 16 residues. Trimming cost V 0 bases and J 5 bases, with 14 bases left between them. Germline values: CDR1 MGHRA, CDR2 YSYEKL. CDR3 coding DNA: TGCGCCAGCAGCCAAGACCGTGTCAGCCCATATCAGCCCCAGCATTTT. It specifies CASSQDRVSPYQPQHF.

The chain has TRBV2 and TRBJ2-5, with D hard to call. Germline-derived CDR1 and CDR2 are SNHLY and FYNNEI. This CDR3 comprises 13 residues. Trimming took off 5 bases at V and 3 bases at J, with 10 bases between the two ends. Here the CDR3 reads CASSIQTKETQYF. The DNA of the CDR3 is TGTGCCAGCAGTATTCAGACCAAAGAGACCCAGTACTTC.

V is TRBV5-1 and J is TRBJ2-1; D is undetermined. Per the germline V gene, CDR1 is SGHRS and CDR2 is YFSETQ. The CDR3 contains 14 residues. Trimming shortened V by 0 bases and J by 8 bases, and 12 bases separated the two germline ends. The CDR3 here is CASSLEFGVDEQFF. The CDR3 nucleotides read TGCGCCAGCAGCTTGGAGTTTGGGGTCGATGAGCAGTTCTTC.

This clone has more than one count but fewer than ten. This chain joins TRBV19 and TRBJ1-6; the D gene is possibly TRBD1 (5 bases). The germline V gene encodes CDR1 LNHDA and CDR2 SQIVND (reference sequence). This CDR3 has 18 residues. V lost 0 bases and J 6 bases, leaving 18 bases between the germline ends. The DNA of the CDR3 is TGTGCCAGTAGTATAGATCTTGGGACCGGGCGGAGTAATTCACCCCTCCACTTT. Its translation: CASSIDLGTGRSNSPLHF.

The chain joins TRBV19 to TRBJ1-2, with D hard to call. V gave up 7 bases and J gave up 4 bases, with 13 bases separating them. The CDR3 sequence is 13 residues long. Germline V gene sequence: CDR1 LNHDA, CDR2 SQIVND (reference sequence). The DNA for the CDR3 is TGTGCCAGTATTGACAAGTCCGGCTATGGCTACACCTTC. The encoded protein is CASIDKSGYGYTF.

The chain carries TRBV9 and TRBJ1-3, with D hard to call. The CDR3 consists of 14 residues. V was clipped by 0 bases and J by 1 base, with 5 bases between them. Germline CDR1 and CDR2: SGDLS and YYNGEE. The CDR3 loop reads CASSVDMSGNTIYF. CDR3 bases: TGTGCCAGCAGCGTAGACATGTCTGGAAACACCATATATTTT.

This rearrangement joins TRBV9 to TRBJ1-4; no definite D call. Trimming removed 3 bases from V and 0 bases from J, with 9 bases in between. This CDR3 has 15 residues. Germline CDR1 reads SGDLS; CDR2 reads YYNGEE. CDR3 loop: CASSETGTTNEKLFF. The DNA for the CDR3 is TGTGCCAGCAGCGAGACCGGGACAACTAATGAAAAACTGTTTTTT.

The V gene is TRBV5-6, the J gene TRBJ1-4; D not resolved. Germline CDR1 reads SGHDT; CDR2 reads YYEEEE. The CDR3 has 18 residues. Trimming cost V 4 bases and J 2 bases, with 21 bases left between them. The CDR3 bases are TGTGCCAGCAGCCACGGGTATACAGCTCGACCCACTAATGAAAAACTGTTTTTT. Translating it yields CASSHGYTARPTNEKLFF.

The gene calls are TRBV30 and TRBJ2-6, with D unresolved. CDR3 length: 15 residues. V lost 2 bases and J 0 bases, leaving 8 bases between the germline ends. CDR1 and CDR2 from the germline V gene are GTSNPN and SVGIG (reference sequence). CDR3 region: CAWSPQISGANVLTF. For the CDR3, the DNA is TGTGCCTGGAGTCCTCAAATCTCTGGGGCCAACGTCCTGACTTTC.

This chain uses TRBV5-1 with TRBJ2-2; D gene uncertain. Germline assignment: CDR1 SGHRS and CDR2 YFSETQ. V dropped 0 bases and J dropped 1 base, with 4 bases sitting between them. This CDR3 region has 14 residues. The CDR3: CASSLAMNTGELFF. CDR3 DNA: TGCGCCAGCAGCTTGGCCATGAACACCGGGGAGCTGTTTTTT.

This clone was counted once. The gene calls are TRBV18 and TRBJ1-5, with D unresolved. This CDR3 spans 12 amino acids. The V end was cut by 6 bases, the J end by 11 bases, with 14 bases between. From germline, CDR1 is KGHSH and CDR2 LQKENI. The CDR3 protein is CASSPLGGSQHF. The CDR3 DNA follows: TGTGCCAGCTCCCCGCTGGGAGGGTCCCAGCATTTT.

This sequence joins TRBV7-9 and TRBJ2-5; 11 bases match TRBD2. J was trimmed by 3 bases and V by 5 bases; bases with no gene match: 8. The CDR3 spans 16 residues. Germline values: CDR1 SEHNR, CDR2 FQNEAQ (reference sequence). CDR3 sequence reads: CASSKGGLAAKETQYF. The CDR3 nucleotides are TGTGCCAGCAGCAAAGGGGGACTAGCGGCGAAAGAGACCCAGTACTTC. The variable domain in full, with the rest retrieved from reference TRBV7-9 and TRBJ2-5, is DTGVSQNPRHKITKRGQNVTFRCDPISEHNRLYWYRQTLGQGPEFLTYFQNEAQLEKSRLLSDRFSAERPKGSFSTLEIQRTEQGDSAMYLCASSKGGLAAKETQYFGPGTRLLVL.

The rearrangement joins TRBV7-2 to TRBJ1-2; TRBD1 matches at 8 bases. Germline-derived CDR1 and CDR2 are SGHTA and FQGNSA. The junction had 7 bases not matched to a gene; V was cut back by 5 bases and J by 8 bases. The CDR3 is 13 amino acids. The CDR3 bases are TGTGCCAGCAGCCGTCCCGGACAGGGAGGCTACACCTTC. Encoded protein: CASSRPGQGGYTF.

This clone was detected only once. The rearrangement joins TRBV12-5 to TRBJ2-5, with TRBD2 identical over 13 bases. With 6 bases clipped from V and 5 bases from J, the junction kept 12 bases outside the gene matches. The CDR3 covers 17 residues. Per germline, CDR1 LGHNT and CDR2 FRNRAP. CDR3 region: CASGPTSGGARRETQYF. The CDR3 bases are TGTGCTAGTGGCCCAACTAGCGGGGGGGCCCGACGGGAGACCCAGTACTTC.

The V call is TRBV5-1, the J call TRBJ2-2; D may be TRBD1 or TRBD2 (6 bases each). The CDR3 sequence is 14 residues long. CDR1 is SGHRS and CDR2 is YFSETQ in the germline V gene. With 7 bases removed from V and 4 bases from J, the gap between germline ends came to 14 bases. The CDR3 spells CASGGPGITGELFF. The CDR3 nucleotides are TGCGCCAGCGGGGGGCCGGGAATCACCGGGGAGCTGTTTTTT.